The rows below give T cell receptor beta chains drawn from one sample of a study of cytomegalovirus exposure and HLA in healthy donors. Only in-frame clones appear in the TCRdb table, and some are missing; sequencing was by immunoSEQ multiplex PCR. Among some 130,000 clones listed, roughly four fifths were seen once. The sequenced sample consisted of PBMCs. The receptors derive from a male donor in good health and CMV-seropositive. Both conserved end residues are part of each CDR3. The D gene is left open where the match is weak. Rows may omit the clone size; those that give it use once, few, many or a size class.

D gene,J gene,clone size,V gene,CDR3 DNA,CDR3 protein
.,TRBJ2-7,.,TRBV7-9,TGTTCCAGCAGCCTAAGGACAGACCGGAAAGGCGAGCAGTACTTC,CSSSLRTDRKGEQYF
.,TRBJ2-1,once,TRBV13,TGTGCCAGCAGCGTACTAACTACGGCCGCCTACAATGAGCAGTTCTTC,CASSVLTTAAYNEQFF
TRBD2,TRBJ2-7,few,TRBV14,TGTGCCAGCAGCCGACTGCCACTAGCGGGACTGCCCTACGAGCAGTACTTC,CASSRLPLAGLPYEQYF
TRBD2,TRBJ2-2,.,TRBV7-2,TGTGCCAGCAGCGCTACTAGCGTGTCCAACACCGGGGAGCTGTTTTTT,CASSATSVSNTGELFF
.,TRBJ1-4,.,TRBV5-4,TGTGCCAGCAGCTTGGACAGTAAGGATGAAAAACTGTTTTTT,CASSLDSKDEKLFF
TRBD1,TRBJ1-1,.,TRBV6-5,TGTGCCAGCAGTTACTGGACAGGCGGGGTGGGCACTGAAGCTTTCTTT,CASSYWTGGVGTEAFF
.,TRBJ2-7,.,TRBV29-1,TGCAGCGTTGAGCGGGAAAGCTCCTACGAGCAGTACTTC,CSVERESSYEQYF
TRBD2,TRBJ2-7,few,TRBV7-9,TGTGCCAGCAGCTCGGGGACTAGCGGCTACGAGCAGTACTTC,CASSSGTSGYEQYF
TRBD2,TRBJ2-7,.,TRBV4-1,TGCGCCAGCAGCCAAGTGGCTAGCGGGAGTTACGAGCAGTACTTC,CASSQVASGSYEQYF
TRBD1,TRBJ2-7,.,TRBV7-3,TGTGCCAGCAGCCCTCAGGCCGGACAGGGGATCTACGAGCAGTACTTC,CASSPQAGQGIYEQYF
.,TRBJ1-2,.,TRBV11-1,TGTGCCAGCAGCCGGGACTTCCAGGACTATGGCTACACCTTC,CASSRDFQDYGYTF
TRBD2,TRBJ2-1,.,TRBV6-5,TGTGCCAGTCGGGGAGGGCCGGGTGAGCAGTTCTTC,CASRGGPGEQFF
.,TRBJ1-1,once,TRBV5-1,TGCGCCAGCAGCTTGGGGAGGAGGACTGAAGCTTTCTTT,CASSLGRRTEAFF
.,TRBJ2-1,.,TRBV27,TGTGCCAGCAGCCCCCTACACCTTCTAGTCCCTCGTAGCCCAACAAATGAGCAGTTCTTC,CASSPLHLLVPRSPTNEQFF
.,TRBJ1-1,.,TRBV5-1,TGCGCCAGCAAAACCGGGGGGAGCGCGAACACTGAAGCTTTCTTT,CASKTGGSANTEAFF
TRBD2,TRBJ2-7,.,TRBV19,TGTGCCAGTAGTAGCCCGGGAGGGGTGGCCTACGAGCAGTACTTC,CASSSPGGVAYEQYF
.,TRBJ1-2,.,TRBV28,TGTGCCAGCAGCTACGTCTATGGCTACACCTTC,CASSYVYGYTF
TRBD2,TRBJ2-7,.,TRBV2,TGTGCCATACGGACGACTAGCGCGGGCGAGCAGTACTTC,CAIRTTSAGEQYF
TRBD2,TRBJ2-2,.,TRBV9,TGTGCCAGCAGCGTATGGCGGGAGGGCCCTCGGGACACCGGGGAGCTGTTTTTT,CASSVWREGPRDTGELFF
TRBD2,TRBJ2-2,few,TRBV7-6,TGTGCCAGCAGCTTGGGTAGCGGGACGGGCGGGGAGCTGTTTTTT,CASSLGSGTGGELFF
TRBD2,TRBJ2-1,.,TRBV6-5,TGTGCCAGCAGTTACGGGACTAGCGGGGGGATAGGGGAGCAGTTCTTC,CASSYGTSGGIGEQFF
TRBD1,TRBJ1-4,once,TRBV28,TGTGCCAGCAGTCTCCGGACAGGGAATAAGGAAAAACTGTTTTTT,CASSLRTGNKEKLFF
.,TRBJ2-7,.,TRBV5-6,TGTGCCAGCAGCACCTCAGGGTACGAGCAGTACTTC,CASSTSGYEQYF
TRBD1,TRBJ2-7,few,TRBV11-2,TGTGCCAGCAGCTTAAGGCTGGGACAGGGCACCTACGAGCAGTACTTC,CASSLRLGQGTYEQYF
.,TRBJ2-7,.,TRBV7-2,TGTGCCAGCGGGCGGGGTAGCGCCTACTACGAGCAGTACTTC,CASGRGSAYYEQYF